These T cell receptor beta chains were read from a single sample in a study of blood T cell repertoires in COVID-19. Assay: immunoSEQ multiplex PCR; the TCRdb copy retains only in-frame clones and omits some. This table holds hundreds of thousands of clones, roughly 84% found once. The source material was PBMCs or T cells enriched from blood (not recorded which). These receptors came from a woman in her twenties or thirties who had recovered from COVID-19. Both conserved end residues are part of each CDR3. Each record gives: D gene, clone size, J gene, V gene, CDR3 protein, CDR3 DNA. A D gene is named only where the DNA matches it firmly. Clone sizes are given selectively: once, few, many, or a class where the clone is expanded.

>NA|NA|TRBJ2-1|TRBV19
CASRESIQTNEQFF
TGTGCCAGTAGGGAGAGTATCCAAACCAATGAGCAGTTCTTC
>NA|NA|TRBJ2-7|TRBV2
CASSRVHEQYF
TGTGCCAGCAGCAGGGTCCACGAGCAGTACTTC
>NA|few|TRBJ2-3|TRBV2
CASSVGLGHTDTQYF
TGTGCCAGCAGTGTAGGTCTAGGCCACACAGATACGCAGTATTTT
>NA|NA|TRBJ2-5|TRBV7-9
CASSLALGLQETQYF
TGTGCCAGCAGCTTAGCGCTGGGGCTCCAAGAGACCCAGTACTTC
>NA|NA|TRBJ1-2|TRBV10-3
CATLQGSDYGYTF
TGTGCCACTCTACAGGGATCGGACTATGGCTACACCTTC
>NA|NA|TRBJ1-5|TRBV2
CASSNPGQSQPQHF
TGTGCCAGCAGTAACCCGGGACAATCTCAGCCCCAGCATTTT
>NA|many|TRBJ2-7|TRBV2
CASNDSPRAYEQYF
TGTGCCAGTAACGACAGTCCCCGGGCCTACGAGCAGTACTTC
>NA|NA|TRBJ1-1|TRBV7-8
CASSFSSYSGGTEAFF
TGTGCCAGCAGCTTCAGTAGCTACTCCGGGGGGACTGAAGCTTTCTTT
>TRBD2|once|TRBJ2-3|TRBV7-8
CASSLALGGTDTQYF
TGTGCCAGCAGCTTAGCACTGGGGGGGACAGATACGCAGTATTTT
>TRBD1|few|TRBJ1-3|TRBV7-2
CASSSDRGRFTIYF
TGTGCCAGCAGTTCGGACAGGGGGCGGTTCACCATATATTTT
>TRBD2|NA|TRBJ2-7|TRBV28
CASSSHQGGRPYEQYF
TGTGCCAGCAGTTCCCACCAGGGCGGGAGGCCCTACGAGCAGTACTTC
>NA|once|TRBJ1-1|TRBV6-1
CASSEGYWRGRNTEAFF
TGTGCCAGCAGTGAAGGTTATTGGAGGGGCCGTAACACTGAAGCTTTCTTT
>TRBD1|NA|TRBJ1-5|TRBV19
CASSQQGGNQPQHF
TGTGCCAGTAGTCAACAGGGGGGCAATCAGCCCCAGCATTTT
>NA|NA|TRBJ1-1|TRBV18
CASSPAGNTEAFF
TGTGCCAGCTCACCAGCAGGGAACACTGAAGCTTTCTTT
>NA|NA|TRBJ2-2|TRBV10-3
CAINKQGAGELFF
TGTGCCATCAATAAACAGGGAGCCGGGGAGCTGTTTTTT
>NA|NA|TRBJ2-1|TRBV24-1
CATSDLQYNEQFF
TGTGCCACCAGTGATTTACAGTACAATGAGCAGTTCTTC
>NA|few|TRBJ1-6|TRBV2
CASIYSSPLHF
TGTGCCAGCATTTACAGTTCACCCCTCCACTTT
>NA|NA|TRBJ1-1|TRBV5-5
CASSLLGGTEAFF
TGTGCCAGCAGCTTGTTAGGGGGCACTGAAGCTTTCTTT
>TRBD2|once|TRBJ2-1|TRBV6-5
CASSYSGLADNEQFF
TGTGCCAGCAGTTACTCAGGACTAGCGGACAATGAGCAGTTCTTC
>NA|NA|TRBJ1-4|TRBV5-1
CASSLVGSNEKLFF
TGCGCCAGCAGCTTGGTCGGGTCTAATGAAAAACTGTTTTTT
>TRBD2|few|TRBJ2-2|TRBV3-1/TRBV3-2
CASSQRGLAGTGELFF
TGTGCCAGCAGCCAAAGGGGACTAGCGGGGACCGGGGAGCTGTTTTTT
>TRBD1|once|TRBJ2-7|TRBV13
CASSGIRDRGGEQYF
TGTGCCAGCAGCGGTATTAGGGACAGGGGGGGCGAGCAGTACTTC
>NA|NA|TRBJ1-2|TRBV11-2
CASSLGLWGPIF
TGTGCCAGCAGCTTAGGGTTGTGGGGCCCAATCTTC
>TRBD2|NA|TRBJ2-3|TRBV13
CASSPGTRSIDTQYF
TGTGCCAGCAGCCCCGGGACTAGAAGCATCGATACGCAGTATTTT
>NA|NA|TRBJ2-7|TRBV29-1
CSVVFENTYEQYF
TGCAGCGTTGTTTTTGAGAATACCTACGAGCAGTACTTC
>TRBD1|NA|TRBJ1-1|TRBV7-9
CASSFSYTTGGAFF
TGTGCCAGCAGCTTCTCGTATACCACAGGGGGAGCTTTCTTT
>TRBD1|NA|TRBJ1-1|TRBV5-6
CASSNSTGGWGTEAFF
TGTGCCAGCTCCAATAGCACAGGGGGCTGGGGCACTGAAGCTTTCTTT
>TRBD1|NA|TRBJ1-2|TRBV7-2
CASSAGQGYGYTF
TGTGCCAGCAGCGCCGGACAGGGATATGGCTACACCTTC
>NA|NA|TRBJ1-1|TRBV27
CASSLGDITEAFF
TGTGCCAGCAGTTTAGGGGACATCACTGAAGCTTTCTTT
>TRBD1|NA|TRBJ2-7|TRBV5-6
CASSSGTGWSDEQYF
TGTGCCAGCAGCTCCGGGACAGGGTGGTCGGACGAGCAGTACTTC
>TRBD2|NA|TRBJ2-1|TRBV5-4
CASSSSGTYNEQFF
TGTGCCAGCAGCTCTAGCGGGACCTACAATGAGCAGTTCTTC
>NA|NA|TRBJ1-6|TRBV5-5
CASSYRQTDNSPLHF
TGTGCCAGCAGCTACCGACAGACCGATAATTCACCCCTCCACTTT
>TRBD1|NA|TRBJ2-2|TRBV2
CASGGQGVTGELFF
TGTGCCAGCGGTGGACAGGGGGTCACCGGGGAGCTGTTTTTT
>NA|NA|TRBJ1-1|TRBV25-1
CASTGTGVGMNTEAFF
TGTGCCAGCACAGGAACGGGGGTCGGGATGAACACTGAAGCTTTCTTT
>TRBD2|NA|TRBJ2-1|TRBV27
CASSFWRGGPYNEQFF
TGTGCCAGCAGCTTTTGGCGGGGGGGCCCCTACAATGAGCAGTTCTTC
>TRBD1|once|TRBJ1-2|TRBV2
CASSAARTGFGYGYTF
TGTGCCAGCAGTGCCGCTCGGACAGGGTTTGGCTATGGCTACACCTTC
>TRBD1|NA|TRBJ1-2|TRBV4-1
CASSQDTGGMSYTF
TGCGCCAGCAGCCAAGATACAGGGGGTATGAGCTACACCTTC
>TRBD1|NA|TRBJ2-2|TRBV4-1
CASSTRQGANTGELFF
TGCGCCAGCAGCACACGACAGGGGGCGAACACCGGGGAGCTGTTTTTT
>TRBD1|NA|TRBJ2-7|TRBV13
CASSPRDRPYEQYF
TGTGCCAGCAGCCCCCGGGACAGACCCTACGAGCAGTACTTC
>NA|NA|TRBJ2-7|TRBV3-1/TRBV3-2
CASSQGTYAGYEQYF
TGTGCCAGCAGCCAAGGGACCTACGCGGGCTACGAGCAGTACTTC
>NA|NA|TRBJ2-1|TRBV27
CASGAASYNEQFF
TGTGCCAGCGGGGCGGCCTCCTACAATGAGCAGTTCTTC
>NA|NA|TRBJ2-2|TRBV7-2
CASSLAGGRTGELFF
TGTGCCAGCAGCTTAGCGGGGGGGCGAACCGGGGAGCTGTTTTTT
>TRBD1|once|TRBJ2-5|TRBV3-1/TRBV3-2
CASSQGQAQETQYF
TGTGCCAGCAGCCAGGGACAGGCCCAAGAGACCCAGTACTTC
>TRBD2|NA|TRBJ2-1|TRBV7-8
CASSLRGGAYNEQFF
TGTGCCAGCAGCCTTCGCGGGGGGGCCTACAATGAGCAGTTCTTC
>TRBD1|NA|TRBJ1-2|TRBV5-1
CASSLGTGLQGYTF
TGCGCCAGCAGCTTAGGGACAGGATTGCAGGGCTACACCTTC
>NA|once|TRBJ2-3|TRBV7-2
CASSLGGGPQSTDTQYF
TGTGCCAGCAGCTTAGGCGGGGGCCCTCAGAGCACAGATACGCAGTATTTT
>TRBD1|NA|TRBJ1-3|TRBV5-5
CASSRQGESGNTIYF
TGTGCCAGCAGCCGACAGGGGGAGTCTGGAAACACCATATATTTT
>NA|NA|TRBJ1-5|TRBV7-9
CASSLGEDNQPQHF
TGTGCCAGCAGCCTTGGGGAGGACAATCAGCCCCAGCATTTT
>NA|once|TRBJ2-5|TRBV5-6
CASSLVSGPRLSQYF
TGTGCCAGCAGCTTGGTTAGCGGCCCCAGGTTGTCCCAGTACTTC
>TRBD1|NA|TRBJ2-1|TRBV12-3/TRBV12-4
CASRDRNDNEQFF
TGTGCCAGCAGGGACAGGAACGACAATGAGCAGTTCTTC
>NA|NA|TRBJ2-2|TRBV24-1
CATSDPLQGWTGELFF
TGTGCCACCAGTGATCCGCTTCAGGGGTGGACCGGGGAGCTGTTTTTT
>TRBD1|NA|TRBJ1-2|TRBV2
CASRKDRGGDGYTF
TGTGCCAGCAGGAAGGACAGGGGTGGAGACGGCTACACCTTC
>TRBD2|NA|TRBJ2-7|TRBV4-2
CASSQVHGGLYEQYF
TGTGCCAGCAGCCAAGTTCACGGGGGACTATACGAGCAGTACTTC
>NA|NA|TRBJ2-1|TRBV6-6
CASSVVDRSSYNEQFF
TGTGCCAGCAGTGTCGTGGACAGATCTTCCTACAATGAGCAGTTCTTC
>TRBD1|once|TRBJ2-7|TRBV6-5
CASTPVGTGGCEQYF
TGTGCCAGCACCCCGGTCGGGACAGGGGGATGTGAGCAGTACTTC
>TRBD1|NA|TRBJ1-1|TRBV6-1
CASSEPGQGFPEAFF
TGTGCCAGCAGTGAACCGGGACAGGGGTTCCCTGAAGCTTTCTTT